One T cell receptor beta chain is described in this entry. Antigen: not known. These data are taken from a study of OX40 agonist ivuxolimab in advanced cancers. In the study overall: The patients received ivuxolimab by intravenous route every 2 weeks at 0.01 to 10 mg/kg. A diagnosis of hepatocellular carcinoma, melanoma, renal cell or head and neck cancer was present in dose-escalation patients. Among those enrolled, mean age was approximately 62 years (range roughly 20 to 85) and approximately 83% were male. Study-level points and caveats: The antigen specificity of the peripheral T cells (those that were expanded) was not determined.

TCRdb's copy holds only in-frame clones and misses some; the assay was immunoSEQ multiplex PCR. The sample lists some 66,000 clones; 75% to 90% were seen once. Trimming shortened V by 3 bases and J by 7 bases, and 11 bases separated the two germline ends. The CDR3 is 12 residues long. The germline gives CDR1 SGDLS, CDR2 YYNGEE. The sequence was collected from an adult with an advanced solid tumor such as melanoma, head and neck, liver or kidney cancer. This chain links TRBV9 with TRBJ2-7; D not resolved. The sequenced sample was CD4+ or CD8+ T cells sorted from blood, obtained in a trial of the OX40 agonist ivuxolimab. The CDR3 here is CASSGPSREQYF. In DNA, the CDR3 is TGTGCCAGCAGCGGGCCCAGTAGGGAGCAGTACTTC.